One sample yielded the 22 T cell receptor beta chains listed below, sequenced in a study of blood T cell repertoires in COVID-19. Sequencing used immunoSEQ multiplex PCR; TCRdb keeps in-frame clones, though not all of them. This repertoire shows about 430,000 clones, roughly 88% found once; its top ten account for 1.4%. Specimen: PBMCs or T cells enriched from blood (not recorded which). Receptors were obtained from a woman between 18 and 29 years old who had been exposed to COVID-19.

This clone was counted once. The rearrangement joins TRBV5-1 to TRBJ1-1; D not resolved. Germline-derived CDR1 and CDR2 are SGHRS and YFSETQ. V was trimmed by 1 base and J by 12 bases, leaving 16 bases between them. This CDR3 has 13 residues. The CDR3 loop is CASSLTPWSTTFF. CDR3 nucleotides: TGCGCCAGCAGCTTGACTCCGTGGAGTACCACTTTCTTT.

CDR3 residues: CASRDSGNQPQHF. DNA for the CDR3: TGTGCCAGCAGGGACAGTGGAAATCAGCCCCAGCATTTT. The chain links TRBV12-3 or TRBV12-4 to TRBJ1-5; a possible D gene is TRBD1 (6 bases). The CDR3 is 13 amino acids. V lost 6 bases and J lost 4, with 10 bases in between.

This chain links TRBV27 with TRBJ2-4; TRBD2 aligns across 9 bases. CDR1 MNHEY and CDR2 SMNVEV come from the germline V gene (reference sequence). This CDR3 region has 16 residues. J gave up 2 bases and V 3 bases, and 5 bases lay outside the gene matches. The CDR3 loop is CASSFGTSIPKNIQYF. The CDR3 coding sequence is TGTGCCAGCAGTTTCGGGACTAGCATCCCCAAAAACATTCAGTACTTC.

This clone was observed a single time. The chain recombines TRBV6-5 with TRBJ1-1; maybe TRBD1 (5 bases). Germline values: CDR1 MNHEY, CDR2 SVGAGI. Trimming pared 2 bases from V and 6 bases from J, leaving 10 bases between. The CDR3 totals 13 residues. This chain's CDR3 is CASSYEAQAEAFF. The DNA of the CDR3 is TGTGCCAGCAGTTACGAGGCACAGGCTGAAGCTTTCTTT.

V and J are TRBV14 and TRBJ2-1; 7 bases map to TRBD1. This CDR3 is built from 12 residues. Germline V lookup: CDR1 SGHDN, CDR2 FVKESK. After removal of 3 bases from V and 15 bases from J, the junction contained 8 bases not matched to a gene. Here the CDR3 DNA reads TGTGCCAGCAGCCAGGATCTCAGGGGGACGTTCTTC. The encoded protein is CASSQDLRGTFF.

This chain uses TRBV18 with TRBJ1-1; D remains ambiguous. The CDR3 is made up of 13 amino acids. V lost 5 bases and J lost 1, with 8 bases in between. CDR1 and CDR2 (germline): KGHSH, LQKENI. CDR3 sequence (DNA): TGTGCCAGCTCAGCGGCGGCGAACACTGAAGCTTTCTTT. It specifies CASSAAANTEAFF.

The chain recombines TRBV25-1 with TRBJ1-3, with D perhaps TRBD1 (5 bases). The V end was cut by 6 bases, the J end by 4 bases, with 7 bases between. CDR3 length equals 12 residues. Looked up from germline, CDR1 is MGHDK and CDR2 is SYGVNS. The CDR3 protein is CASSRQGNTIYF. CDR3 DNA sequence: TGTGCCAGCAGCAGACAGGGAAACACCATATATTTT.

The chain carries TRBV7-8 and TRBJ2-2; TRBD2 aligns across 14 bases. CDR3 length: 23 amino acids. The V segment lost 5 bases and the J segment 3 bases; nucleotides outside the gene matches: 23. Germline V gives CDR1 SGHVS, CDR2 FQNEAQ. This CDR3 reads CASSPTAGLAGVQRVLDTGELFF. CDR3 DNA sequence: TGTGCCAGCAGCCCAACCGCGGGACTAGCGGGAGTTCAGCGTGTTCTGGACACCGGGGAGCTGTTTTTT. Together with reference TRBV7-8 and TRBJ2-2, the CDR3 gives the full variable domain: GAGVSQSPRYKVAKRGQDVALRCDPISGHVSLFWYQQALGQGPEFLTYFQNEAQLDKSGLPSDRFFAERPEGSVSTLKIQRTQQEDSAVYLCASSPTAGLAGVQRVLDTGELFFGEGSRLTVL.

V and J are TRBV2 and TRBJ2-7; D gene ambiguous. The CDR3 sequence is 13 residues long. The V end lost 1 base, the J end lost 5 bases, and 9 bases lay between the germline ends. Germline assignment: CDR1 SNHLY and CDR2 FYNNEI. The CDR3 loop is CASSEGGRDEQYF. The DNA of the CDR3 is TGTGCCAGCAGTGAAGGCGGTCGGGACGAGCAGTACTTC.

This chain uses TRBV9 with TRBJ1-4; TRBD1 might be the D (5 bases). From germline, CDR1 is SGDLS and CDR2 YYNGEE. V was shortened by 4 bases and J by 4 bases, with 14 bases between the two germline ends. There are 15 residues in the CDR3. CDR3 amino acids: CASSLRDWGNEKLFF. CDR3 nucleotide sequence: TGTGCCAGCAGCCTCCGGGACTGGGGTAATGAAAAACTGTTTTTT.

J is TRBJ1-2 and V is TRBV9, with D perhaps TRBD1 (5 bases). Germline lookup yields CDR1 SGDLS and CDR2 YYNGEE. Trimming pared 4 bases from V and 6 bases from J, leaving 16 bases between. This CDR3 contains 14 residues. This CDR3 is CASSPPGGENGYTF. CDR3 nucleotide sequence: TGTGCCAGCAGCCCCCCGGGGGGGGAAAATGGCTACACCTTC. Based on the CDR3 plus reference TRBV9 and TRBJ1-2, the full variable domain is DSGVTQTPKHLITATGQRVTLRCSPRSGDLSVYWYQQSLDQGLQFLIQYYNGEERAKGNILERFSAQQFPDLHSELNLSSLELGDSALYFCASSPPGGENGYTFGSGTRLTVV.

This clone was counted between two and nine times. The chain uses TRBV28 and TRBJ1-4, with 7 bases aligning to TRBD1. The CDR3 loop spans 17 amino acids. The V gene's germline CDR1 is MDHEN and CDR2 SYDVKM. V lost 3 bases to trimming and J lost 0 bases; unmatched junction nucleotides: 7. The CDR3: CASSFNRGIATNEKLFF. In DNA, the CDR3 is TGTGCCAGCAGTTTCAACAGGGGCATTGCAACTAATGAAAAACTGTTTTTT. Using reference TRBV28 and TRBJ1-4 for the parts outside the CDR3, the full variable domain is DVKVTQSSRYLVKRTGEKVFLECVQDMDHENMFWYRQDPGLGLRLIYFSYDVKMKEKGDIPEGYSVSREKKERFSLILESASTNQTSMYLCASSFNRGIATNEKLFFGSGTQLSVL.

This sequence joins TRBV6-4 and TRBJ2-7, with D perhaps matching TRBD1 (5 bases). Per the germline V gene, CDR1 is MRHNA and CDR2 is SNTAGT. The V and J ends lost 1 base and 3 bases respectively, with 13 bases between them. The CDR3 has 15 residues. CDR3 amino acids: CASSDFSEDNYEQYF. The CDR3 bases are TGTGCCAGCAGTGACTTTTCCGAGGACAACTACGAGCAGTACTTC.

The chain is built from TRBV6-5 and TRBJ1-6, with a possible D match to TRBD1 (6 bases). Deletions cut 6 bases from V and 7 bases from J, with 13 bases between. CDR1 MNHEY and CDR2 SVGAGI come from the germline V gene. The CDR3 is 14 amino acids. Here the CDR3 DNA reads TGTGCCAGCAGAGCCGGGACACTCAATTCACCCCTCCACTTT. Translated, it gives CASRAGTLNSPLHF.

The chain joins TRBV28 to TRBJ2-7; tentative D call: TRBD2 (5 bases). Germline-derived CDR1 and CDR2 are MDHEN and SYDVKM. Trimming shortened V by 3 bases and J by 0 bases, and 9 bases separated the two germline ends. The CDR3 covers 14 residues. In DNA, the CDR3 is TGTGCCAGCAGTTTCTCGGGAAGCTCCTACGAGCAGTACTTC. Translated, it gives CASSFSGSSYEQYF.

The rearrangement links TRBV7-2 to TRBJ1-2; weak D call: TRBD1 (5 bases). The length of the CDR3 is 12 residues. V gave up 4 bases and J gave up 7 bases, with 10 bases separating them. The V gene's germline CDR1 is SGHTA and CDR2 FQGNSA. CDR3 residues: CASSYKGFGYTF. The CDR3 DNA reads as TGTGCCAGCAGCTACAAGGGGTTTGGCTACACCTTC.

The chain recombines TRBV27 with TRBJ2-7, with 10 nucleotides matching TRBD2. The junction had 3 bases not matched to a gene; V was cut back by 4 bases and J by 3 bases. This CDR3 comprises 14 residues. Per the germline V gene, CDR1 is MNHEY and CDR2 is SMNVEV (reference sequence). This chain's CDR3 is CASSSAGGFYEQYF. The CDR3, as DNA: TGTGCCAGCAGTTCAGCGGGAGGGTTCTACGAGCAGTACTTC.

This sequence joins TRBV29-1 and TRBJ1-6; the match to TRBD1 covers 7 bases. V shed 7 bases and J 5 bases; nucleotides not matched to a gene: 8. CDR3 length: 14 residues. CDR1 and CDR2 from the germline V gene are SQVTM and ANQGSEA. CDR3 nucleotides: TGCAGCGCGAGGGACAGCGCCAATAATTCACCCCTCCACTTT. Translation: CSARDSANNSPLHF.

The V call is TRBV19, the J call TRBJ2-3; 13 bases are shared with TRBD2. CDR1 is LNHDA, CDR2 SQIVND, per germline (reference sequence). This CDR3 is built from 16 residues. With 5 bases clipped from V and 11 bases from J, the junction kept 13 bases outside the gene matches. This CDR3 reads CASSAAGLAGALEQYF. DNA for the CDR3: TGTGCCAGTAGTGCAGCCGGACTAGCGGGGGCTTTAGAGCAGTATTTT.

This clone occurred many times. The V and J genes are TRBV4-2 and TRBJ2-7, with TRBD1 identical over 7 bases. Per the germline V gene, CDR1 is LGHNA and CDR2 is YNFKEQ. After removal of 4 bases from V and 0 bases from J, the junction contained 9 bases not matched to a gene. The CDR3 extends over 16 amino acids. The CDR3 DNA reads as TGTGCCAGCAGCCCCACCCGGGACAGAGTCTCCTACGAGCAGTACTTC. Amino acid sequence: CASSPTRDRVSYEQYF.

Written as DNA, the CDR3 is TGTGCCAGCAGCTCGTTATGGACAGGGGCCGAGCAGTACTTC. This sequence encodes CASSSLWTGAEQYF. The chain has TRBV11-2 and TRBJ2-7; TRBD1 aligns across 9 bases. This CDR3 is built from 14 residues. The ends lost 4 bases at V and 6 bases at J; junction bases unmatched: 7. Germline values: CDR1 SGHAT, CDR2 FQNNGV.

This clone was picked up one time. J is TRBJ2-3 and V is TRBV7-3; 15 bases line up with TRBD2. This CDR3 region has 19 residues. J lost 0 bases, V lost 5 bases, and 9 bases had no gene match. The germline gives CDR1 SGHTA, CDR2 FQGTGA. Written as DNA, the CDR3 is TGTGCCAGCAGCCCGGTAGGGACTAGCGGGGGGACAAGCACAGATACGCAGTATTTT. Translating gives CASSPVGTSGGTSTDTQYF. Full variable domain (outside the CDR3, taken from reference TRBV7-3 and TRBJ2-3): GAGVSQTPSNKVTEKGKYVELRCDPISGHTALYWYRQSLGQGPEFLIYFQGTGAADDSGLPNDRFFAVRPEGSVSTLKIQRTERGDSAVYLCASSPVGTSGGTSTDTQYFGPGTRLTVL.